The TCR beta chain under discussion was sequenced for a study of neurological immune-mediated disorders. Study-level findings and limits: Multiple sclerosis was found to have the least TCR clonal expansion, below healthy controls, and HTLV-1-associated myelopathy the most.

This clonotype came up a few times. The antigen is not known. In TCRdb, the 5' RACE reads were re-called with MiXCR into one record per CDR3 protein. The data show under 45,000 distinct CDR3 sequences, 3% to 4% seen once. Looked up from germline, CDR1 is ENHRY and CDR2 is SYGVKD. V was cut by 0 bases and J by 8 bases, with 16 bases left in between. This CDR3 spans 15 amino acids. The chain has TRBV10-3 and TRBJ1-2; a possible D gene is TRBD1 (5 bases). The material sequenced was PBMCs. The receptor's source is a young man with multiple sclerosis. The CDR3 nucleotides are TGTGCCATCAGTGAGTCGACAGCCCCTATGGGGGGCTACACCTTC. This sequence encodes CAISESTAPMGGYTF.